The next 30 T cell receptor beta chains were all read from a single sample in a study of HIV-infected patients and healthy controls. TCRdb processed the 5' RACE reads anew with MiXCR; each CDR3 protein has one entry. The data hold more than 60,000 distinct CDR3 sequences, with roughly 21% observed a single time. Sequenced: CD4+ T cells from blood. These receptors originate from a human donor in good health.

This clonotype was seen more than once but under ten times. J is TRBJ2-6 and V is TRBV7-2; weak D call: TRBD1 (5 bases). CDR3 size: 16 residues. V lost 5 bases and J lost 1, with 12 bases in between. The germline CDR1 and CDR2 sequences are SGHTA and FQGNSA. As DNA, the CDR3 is TGTGCCAGCAGCCTTCACAGGTTGTCTGGGGCCAACGTCCTGACTTTC. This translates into CASSLHRLSGANVLTF.

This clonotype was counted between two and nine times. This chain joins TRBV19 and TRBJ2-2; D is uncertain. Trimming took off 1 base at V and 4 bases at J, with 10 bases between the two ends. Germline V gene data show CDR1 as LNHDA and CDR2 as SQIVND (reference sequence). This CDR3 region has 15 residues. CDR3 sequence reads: CASSIVSQTTGELFF. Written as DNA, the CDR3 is TGTGCCAGTAGTATAGTGTCCCAAACCACCGGGGAGCTGTTTTTT.

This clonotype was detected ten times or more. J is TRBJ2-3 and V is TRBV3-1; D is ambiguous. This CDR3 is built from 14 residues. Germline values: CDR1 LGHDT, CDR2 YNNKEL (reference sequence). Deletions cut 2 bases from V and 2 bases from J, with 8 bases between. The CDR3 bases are TGTGCCAGCAGCCAACTAGACGCCACAGATACGCAGTATTTT. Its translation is CASSQLDATDTQYF.

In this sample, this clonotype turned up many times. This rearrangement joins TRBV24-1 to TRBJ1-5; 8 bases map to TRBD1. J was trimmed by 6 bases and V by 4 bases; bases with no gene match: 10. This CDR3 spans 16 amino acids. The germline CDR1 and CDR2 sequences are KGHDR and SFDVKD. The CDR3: CATSDRDRGPSQPQHF. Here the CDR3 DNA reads TGTGCCACCAGTGACCGCGACAGGGGCCCCAGTCAGCCCCAGCATTTT.

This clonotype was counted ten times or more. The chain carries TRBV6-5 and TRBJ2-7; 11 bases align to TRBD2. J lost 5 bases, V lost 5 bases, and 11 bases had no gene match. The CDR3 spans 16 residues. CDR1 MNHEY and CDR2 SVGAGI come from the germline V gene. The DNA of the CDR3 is TGTGCCAGCAGTCTAACTGGACTAGCGGGTTCCCACGAGCAGTACTTC. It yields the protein CASSLTGLAGSHEQYF.

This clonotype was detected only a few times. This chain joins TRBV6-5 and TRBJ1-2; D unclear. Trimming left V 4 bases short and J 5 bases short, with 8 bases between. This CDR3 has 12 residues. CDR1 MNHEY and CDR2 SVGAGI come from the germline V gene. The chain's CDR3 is CASSSTRYGYTF. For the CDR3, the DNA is TGTGCCAGCAGTTCCACGCGTTATGGCTACACCTTC.

The CDR3 spells CASSRPNQPQHF. The CDR3 DNA reads as TGTGCCAGCAGCCGACCCAATCAGCCCCAGCATTTT. V and J are TRBV5-6 and TRBJ1-5; D is unresolved. Trimming took off 4 bases at V and 3 bases at J, with 5 bases between the two ends. Germline values: CDR1 SGHDT, CDR2 YYEEEE. This CDR3 has 12 residues.

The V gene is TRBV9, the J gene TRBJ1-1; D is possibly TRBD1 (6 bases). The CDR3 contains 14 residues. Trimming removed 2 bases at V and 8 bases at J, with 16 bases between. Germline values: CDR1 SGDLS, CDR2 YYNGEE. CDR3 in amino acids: CASSVLIPGTEAFF. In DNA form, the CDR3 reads TGTGCCAGCAGCGTCCTGATTCCCGGGACAGAAGCTTTCTTT.

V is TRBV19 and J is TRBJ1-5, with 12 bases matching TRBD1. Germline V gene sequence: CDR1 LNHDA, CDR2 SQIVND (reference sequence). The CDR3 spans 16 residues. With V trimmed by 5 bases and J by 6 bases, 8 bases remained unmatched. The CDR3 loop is CASSLQGQGAGQPQHF. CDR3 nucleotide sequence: TGTGCCAGTAGTCTACAGGGACAGGGGGCTGGTCAGCCCCAGCATTTT.

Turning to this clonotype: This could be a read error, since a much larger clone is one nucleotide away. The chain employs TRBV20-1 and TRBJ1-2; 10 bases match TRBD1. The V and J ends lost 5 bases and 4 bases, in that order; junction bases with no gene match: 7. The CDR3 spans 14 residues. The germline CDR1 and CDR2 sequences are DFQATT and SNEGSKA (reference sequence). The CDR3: CSAGTDRGFYGYTF. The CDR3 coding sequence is TGCAGTGCTGGGACGGACAGGGGGTTCTATGGCTACACCTTC.

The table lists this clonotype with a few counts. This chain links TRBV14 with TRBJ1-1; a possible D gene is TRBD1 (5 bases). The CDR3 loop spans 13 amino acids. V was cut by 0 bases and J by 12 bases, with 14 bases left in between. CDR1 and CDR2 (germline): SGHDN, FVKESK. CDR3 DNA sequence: TGTGCCAGCAGCCAAGATTGGGGGGAGAGGACTTTCTTT. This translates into CASSQDWGERTFF. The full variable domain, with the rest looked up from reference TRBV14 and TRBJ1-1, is EAGVTQFPSHSVIEKGQTVTLRCDPISGHDNLYWYRRVMGKEIKFLLHFVKESKQDESGMPNNRFLAERTGGTYSTLKVQPAELEDSGVYFCASSQDWGERTFFGQGTRLTVV.

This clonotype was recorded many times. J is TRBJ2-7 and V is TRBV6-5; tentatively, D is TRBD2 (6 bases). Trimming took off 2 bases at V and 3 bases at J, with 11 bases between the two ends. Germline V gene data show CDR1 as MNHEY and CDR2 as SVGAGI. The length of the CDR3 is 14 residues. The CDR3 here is CASSYQGLLYEQYF. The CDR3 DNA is TGTGCCAGCAGTTACCAGGGACTTCTCTACGAGCAGTACTTC.

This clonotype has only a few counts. The DNA of the CDR3 is TGCGCCAGCAGCCAAGAGTCGGCTAGCGGGGGCACAGATACGCAGTATTTT. Translated, it gives CASSQESASGGTDTQYF. V usage is TRBV4-3 and J usage is TRBJ2-3; 9 bases agree with TRBD2. The trim removed 0 bases at V and 1 base at J, leaving 5 bases unmatched. From germline, CDR1 is LGHNA and CDR2 YSLEER. The CDR3 covers 17 residues.

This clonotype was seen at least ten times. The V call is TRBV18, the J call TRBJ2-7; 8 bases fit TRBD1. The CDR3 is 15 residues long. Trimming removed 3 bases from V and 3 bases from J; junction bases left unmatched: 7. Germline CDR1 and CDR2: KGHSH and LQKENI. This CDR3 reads CASSPGQGRFYEQYF. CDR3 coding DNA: TGTGCCAGCTCACCTGGACAGGGTCGATTCTACGAGCAGTACTTC.

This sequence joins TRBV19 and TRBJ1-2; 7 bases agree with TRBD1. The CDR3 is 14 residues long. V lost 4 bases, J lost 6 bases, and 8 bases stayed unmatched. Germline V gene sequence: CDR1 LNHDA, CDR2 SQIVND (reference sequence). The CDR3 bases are TGTGCCAGTAGTAAGGGAGGGGGCGTAAATGGCTACACCTTC. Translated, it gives CASSKGGGVNGYTF.

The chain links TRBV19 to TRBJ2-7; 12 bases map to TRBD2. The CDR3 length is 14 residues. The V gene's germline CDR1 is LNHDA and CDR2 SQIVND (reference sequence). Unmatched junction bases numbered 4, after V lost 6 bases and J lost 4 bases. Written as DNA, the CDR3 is TGTGCCAGTAGCGTGACTAGCGGGAGTTACGAGCAGTACTTC. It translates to CASSVTSGSYEQYF.

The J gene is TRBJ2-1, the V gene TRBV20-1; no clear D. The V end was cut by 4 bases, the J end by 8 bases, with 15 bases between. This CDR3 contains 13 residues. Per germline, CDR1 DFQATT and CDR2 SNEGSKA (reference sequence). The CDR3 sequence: CSAKGPTRDEQFF. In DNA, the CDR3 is TGCAGTGCTAAGGGCCCCACCCGGGATGAGCAGTTCTTC.

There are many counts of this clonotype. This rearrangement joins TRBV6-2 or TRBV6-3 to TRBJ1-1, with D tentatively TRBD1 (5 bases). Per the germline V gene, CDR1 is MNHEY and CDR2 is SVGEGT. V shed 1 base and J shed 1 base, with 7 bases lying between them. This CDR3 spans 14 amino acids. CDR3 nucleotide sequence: TGTGCCAGCAGTTACTGGAGGGGGAACACTGAAGCTTTCTTT. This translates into CASSYWRGNTEAFF.

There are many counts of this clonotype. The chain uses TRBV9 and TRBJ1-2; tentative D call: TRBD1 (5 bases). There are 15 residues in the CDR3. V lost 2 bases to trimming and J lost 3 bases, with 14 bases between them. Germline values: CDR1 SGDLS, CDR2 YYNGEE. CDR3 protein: CASSVYSGGDYGYTF. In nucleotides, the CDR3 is TGTGCCAGCAGCGTCTATTCTGGGGGAGACTATGGCTACACCTTC. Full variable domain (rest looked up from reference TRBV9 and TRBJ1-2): DSGVTQTPKHLITATGQRVTLRCSPRSGDLSVYWYQQSLDQGLQFLIQYYNGEERAKGNILERFSAQQFPDLHSELNLSSLELGDSALYFCASSVYSGGDYGYTFGSGTRLTVV.

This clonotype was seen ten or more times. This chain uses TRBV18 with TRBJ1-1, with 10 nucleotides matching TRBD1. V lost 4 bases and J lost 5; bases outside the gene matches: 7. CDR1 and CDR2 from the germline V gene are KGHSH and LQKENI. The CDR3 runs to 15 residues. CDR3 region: CASSLVPGQGTEAFF. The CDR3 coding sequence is TGTGCCAGCTCACTTGTCCCGGGACAGGGGACTGAAGCTTTCTTT.

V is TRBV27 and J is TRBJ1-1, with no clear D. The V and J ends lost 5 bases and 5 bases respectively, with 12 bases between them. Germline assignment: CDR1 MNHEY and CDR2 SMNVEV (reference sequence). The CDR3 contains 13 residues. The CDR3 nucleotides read TGTGCCAGCAGTGTCCCAGGTGGAACTGAAGCTTTCTTT. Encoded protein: CASSVPGGTEAFF.

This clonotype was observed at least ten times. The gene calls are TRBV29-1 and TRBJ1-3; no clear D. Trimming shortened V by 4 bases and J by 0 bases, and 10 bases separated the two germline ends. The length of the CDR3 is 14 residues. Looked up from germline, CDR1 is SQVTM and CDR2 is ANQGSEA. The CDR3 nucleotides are TGCAGCGTTGCTGGCAGGAACTCTGGAAACACCATATATTTT. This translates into CSVAGRNSGNTIYF.

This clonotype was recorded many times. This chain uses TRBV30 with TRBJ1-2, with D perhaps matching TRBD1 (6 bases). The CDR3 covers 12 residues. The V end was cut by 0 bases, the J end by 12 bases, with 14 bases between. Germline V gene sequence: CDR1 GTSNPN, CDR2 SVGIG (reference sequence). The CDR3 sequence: CAWSVLDSKNTF. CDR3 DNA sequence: TGTGCCTGGAGTGTACTGGACAGTAAAAACACCTTC.

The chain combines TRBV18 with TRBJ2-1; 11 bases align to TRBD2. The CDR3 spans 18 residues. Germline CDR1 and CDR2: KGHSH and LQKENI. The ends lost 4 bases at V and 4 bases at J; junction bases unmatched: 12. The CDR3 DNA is TGTGCCAGCTCACGACCCCCCGGACTAGCGGGTACTTACAATGAGCAGTTCTTC. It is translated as CASSRPPGLAGTYNEQFF.

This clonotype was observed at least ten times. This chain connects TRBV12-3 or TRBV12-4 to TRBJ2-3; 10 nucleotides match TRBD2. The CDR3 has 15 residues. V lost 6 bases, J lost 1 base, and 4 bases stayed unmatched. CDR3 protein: CASRRTSGGTDTQYF. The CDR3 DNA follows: TGTGCCAGCAGAAGGACTAGCGGAGGCACAGATACGCAGTATTTT.

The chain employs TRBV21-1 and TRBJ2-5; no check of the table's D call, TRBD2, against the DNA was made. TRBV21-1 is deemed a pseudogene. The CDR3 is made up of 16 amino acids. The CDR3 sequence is CASSKRVAESQETQYF. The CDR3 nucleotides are TGTGCCAGCAGCAAAAGGGTAGCGGAGAGTCAAGAGACCCAGTACTTC.

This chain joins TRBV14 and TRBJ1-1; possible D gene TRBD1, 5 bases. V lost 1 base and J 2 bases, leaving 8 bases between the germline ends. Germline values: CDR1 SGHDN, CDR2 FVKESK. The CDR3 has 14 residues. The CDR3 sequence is CASSQVGANTEAFF. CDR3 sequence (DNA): TGTGCCAGCAGCCAAGTAGGGGCCAACACTGAAGCTTTCTTT.

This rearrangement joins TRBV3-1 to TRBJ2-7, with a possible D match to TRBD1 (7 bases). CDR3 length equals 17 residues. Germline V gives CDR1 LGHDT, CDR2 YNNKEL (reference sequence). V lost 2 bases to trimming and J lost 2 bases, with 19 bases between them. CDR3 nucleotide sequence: TGTGCCAGCAGCCAAACCTTTTCGGCAGGGGGGACCTACGAGCAGTACTTC. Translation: CASSQTFSAGGTYEQYF.

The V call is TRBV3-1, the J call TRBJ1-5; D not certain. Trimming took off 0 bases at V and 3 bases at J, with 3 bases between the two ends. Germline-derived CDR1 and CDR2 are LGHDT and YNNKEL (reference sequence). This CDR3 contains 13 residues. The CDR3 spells CASSQEYNQPQHF. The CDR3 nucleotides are TGTGCCAGCAGCCAAGAGTACAATCAGCCCCAGCATTTT.

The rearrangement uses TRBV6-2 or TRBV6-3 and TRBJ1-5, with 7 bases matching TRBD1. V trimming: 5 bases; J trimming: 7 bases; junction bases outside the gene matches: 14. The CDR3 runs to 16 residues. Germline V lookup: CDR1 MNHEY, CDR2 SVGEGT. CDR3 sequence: CASSRDQGGRWQPQHF. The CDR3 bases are TGTGCCAGCAGTCGCGACCAGGGGGGGAGGTGGCAGCCCCAGCATTTT.